This TCR beta chain was obtained from a study of technical replicates of blood from a handful of donors. The data were produced by immunoSEQ multiplex PCR, yet TCRdb's version contains in-frame clones alone and is incomplete. The sample yields approximately 49,000 clones, roughly 90% seen once. Trimming cost V 9 bases and J 1 base; bases outside gene matches: 13. Germline V CDR1 and CDR2: LNHDA, SQIVND (reference sequence). CDR3 length: 17 residues. The rearrangement joins TRBV19 to TRBJ2-2; the match to TRBD2 covers 8 bases. Material: PBMCs. The TCR originated in a human donor in good health. Some clones in this sample may be carry-over from other donors' samples. The CDR3 sequence: CASKRGERGQNTGELFF. The CDR3 region has the DNA TGTGCCAGCAAAAGAGGGGAGCGGGGGCAGAACACCGGGGAGCTGTTTTTT.